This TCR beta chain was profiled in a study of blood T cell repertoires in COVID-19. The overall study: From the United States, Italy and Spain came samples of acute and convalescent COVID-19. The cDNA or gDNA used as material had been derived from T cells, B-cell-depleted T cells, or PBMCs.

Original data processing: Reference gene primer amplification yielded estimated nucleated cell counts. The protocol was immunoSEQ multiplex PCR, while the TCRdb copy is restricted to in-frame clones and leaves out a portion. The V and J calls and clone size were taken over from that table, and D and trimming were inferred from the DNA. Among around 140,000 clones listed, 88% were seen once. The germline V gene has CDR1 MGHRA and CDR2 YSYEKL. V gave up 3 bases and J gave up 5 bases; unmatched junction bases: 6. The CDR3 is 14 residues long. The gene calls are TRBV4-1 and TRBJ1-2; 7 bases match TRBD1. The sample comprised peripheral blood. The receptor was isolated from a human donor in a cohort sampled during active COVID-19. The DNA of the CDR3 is TGCGCCAGCAGCCAGGCGGACAGGAGGTATGGCTACACCTTC. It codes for CASSQADRRYGYTF.